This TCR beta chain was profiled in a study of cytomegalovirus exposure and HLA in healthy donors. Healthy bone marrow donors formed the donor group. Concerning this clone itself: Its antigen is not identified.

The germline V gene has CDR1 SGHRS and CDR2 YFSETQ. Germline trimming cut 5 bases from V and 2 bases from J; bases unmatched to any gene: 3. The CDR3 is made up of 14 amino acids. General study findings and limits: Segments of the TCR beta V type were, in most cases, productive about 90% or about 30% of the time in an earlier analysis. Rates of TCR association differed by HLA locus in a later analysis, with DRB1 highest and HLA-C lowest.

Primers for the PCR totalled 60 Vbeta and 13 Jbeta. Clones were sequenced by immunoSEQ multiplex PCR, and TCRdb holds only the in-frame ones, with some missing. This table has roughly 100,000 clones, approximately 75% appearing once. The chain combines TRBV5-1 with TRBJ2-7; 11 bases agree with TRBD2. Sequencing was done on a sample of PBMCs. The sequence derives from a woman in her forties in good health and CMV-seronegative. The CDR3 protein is CASRPGLAAYEQYF. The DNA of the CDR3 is TGCGCCAGCAGACCGGGACTAGCGGCCTACGAGCAGTACTTC.